The T cell receptor beta chain described here comes from a study of T-cell reconstitution after alpha-beta-depleted transplantation in children. This clonotype has at least ten counts. What it binds is not known. At one end, the junction sequence differs from germline, possibly due to a read error. Overall study findings and caveats: Some patients owed their high day-60 TCRbeta diversity to surviving recipient T cells and thymic progenitors.

Unique molecular identifiers were incorporated into the prepared TCRbeta library. TCRdb independently ran MiXCR on the PCR reads; one entry per CDR3 protein. This sample has roughly 300,000 distinct CDR3 sequences, with under 14% found just once. The CDR3 runs to 15 residues. Germline lookup yields CDR1 SSHAT and CDR2 FNYEAQ (reference sequence). This TCR came from a male patient between 2 and 10 years old who had a stem cell transplant for chronic granulomatous disease, so the T cells may come from the graft donor. The material sequenced was peripheral blood, taken 180 days after TCRalphabeta/CD19-depleted stem cell transplant. The chain employs TRBV7-7 and TRBJ2-2; 8 bases match TRBD1. CDR3 protein: CASSAGTGNTGELFF. The CDR3 nucleotides read TGTGCTAGCAGCGCCGGGACAGGGAACACCGGGGAGCTGTTTTTT.